This TCR beta chain was recovered during a study of cytomegalovirus exposure and HLA in healthy donors. Study-wide results and limits: For cytomegalovirus status, the classifier reportedly gave diagnoses with high specificity and sensitivity. An Asian-associated ancestry cluster reportedly showed fewer N-insertions than the approximately 600-donor mean in a later analysis. In a later analysis, TCR beta V- and J-gene trimming showed a link to a missense DCLRE1C variant.

In the PCR, 60 Vbeta and 13 Jbeta primers were used. TCRdb's copy holds only in-frame clones and misses some; the assay was immunoSEQ multiplex PCR. The sample comprises around 250,000 clones, approximately 91% of which are singletons, and approximately 1.5% rests with the top ten. A remark on this clone: Its antigen remains unknown.

Healthy bone marrow donors made up the cohort. The CDR3 spans 16 residues. In germline, CDR1 is MNHEY, CDR2 SVGAGI. Trimming pared 3 bases from V and 3 bases from J, leaving 15 bases between. The chain carries TRBV6-5 and TRBJ2-1, with TRBD1 as a possible D gene (5 bases). The TCR was taken from a girl aged 2-10 years in good health and CMV-seronegative. What was sequenced was PBMCs. In nucleotides, the CDR3 is TGTGCCAGCAGTTATTACTGGGGCGCAGACTACAATGAGCAGTTCTTC. This codes for CASSYYWGADYNEQFF.